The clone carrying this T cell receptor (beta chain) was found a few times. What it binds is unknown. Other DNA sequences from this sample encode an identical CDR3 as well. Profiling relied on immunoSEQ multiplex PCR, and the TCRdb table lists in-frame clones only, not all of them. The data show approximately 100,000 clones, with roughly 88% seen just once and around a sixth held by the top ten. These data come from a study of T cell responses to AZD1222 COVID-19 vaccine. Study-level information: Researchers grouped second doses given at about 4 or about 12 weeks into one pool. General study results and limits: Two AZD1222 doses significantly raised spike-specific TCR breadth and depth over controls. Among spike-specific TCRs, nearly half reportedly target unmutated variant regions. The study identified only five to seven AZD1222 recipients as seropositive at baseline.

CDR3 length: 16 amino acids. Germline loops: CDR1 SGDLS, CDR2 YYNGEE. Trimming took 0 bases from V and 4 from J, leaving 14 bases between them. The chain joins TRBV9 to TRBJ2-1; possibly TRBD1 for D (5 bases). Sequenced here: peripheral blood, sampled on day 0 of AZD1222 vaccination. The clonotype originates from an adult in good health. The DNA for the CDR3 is TGTGCCAGCAGCGTAGGAGGCAGGGCAAGTTACAATGAGCAGTTCTTC. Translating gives CASSVGGRASYNEQFF.